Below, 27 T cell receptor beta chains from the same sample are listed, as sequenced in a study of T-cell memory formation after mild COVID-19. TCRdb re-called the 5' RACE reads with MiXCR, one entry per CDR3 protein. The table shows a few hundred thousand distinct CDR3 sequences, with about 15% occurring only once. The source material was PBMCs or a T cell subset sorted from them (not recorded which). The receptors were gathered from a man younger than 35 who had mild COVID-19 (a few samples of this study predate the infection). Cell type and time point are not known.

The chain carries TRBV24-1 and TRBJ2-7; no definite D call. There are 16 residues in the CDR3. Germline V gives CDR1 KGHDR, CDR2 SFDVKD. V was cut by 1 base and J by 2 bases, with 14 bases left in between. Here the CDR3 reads CATSDFPTVTTYEQYF. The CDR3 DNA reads TGTGCCACCAGTGATTTCCCGACGGTTACTACCTACGAGCAGTACTTC.

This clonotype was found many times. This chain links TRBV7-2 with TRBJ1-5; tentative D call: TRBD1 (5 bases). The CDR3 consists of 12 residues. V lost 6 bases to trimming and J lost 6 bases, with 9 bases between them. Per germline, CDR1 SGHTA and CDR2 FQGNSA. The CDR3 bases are TGTGCCAGCAGTTTCGGGGGTCAGCCCCAGCATTTT. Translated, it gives CASSFGGQPQHF.

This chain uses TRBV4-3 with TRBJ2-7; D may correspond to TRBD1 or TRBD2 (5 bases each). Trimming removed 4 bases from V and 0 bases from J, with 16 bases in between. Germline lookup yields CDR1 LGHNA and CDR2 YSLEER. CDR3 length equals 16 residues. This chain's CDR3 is CASSPLAWGSSYEQYF. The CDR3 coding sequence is TGCGCCAGCAGCCCCCTCGCGTGGGGGAGCTCCTACGAGCAGTACTTC.

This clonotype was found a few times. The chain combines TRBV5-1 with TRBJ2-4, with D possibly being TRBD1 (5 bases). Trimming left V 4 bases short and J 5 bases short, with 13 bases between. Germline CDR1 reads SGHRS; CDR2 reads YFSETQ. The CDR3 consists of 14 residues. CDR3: CASSQGHTENIQYF. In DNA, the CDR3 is TGCGCCAGCAGCCAAGGACACACCGAAAACATTCAGTACTTC.

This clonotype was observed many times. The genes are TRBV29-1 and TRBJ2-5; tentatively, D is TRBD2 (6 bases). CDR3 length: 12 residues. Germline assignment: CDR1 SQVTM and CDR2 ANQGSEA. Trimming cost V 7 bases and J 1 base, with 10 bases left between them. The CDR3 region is CSGGELQETQYF. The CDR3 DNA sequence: TGCAGCGGGGGGGAACTCCAAGAGACCCAGTACTTC.

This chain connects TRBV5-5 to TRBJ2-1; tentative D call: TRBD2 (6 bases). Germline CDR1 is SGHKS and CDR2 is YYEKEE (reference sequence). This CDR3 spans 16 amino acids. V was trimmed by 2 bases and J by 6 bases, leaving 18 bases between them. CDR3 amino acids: CASSLLADPGGNEQFF. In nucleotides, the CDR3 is TGTGCCAGCAGCTTACTTGCAGACCCCGGGGGCAATGAGCAGTTCTTC.

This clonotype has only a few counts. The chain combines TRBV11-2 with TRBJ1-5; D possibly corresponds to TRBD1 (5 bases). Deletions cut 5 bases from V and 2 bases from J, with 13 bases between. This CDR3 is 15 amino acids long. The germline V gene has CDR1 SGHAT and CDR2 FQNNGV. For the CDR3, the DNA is TGTGCCAGCAGCCAATCAGGGATGGGCAATCAGCCCCAGCATTTT. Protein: CASSQSGMGNQPQHF.

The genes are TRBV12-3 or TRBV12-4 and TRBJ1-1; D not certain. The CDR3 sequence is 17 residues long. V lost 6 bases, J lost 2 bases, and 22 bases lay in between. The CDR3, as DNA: TGTGCCAGCAGGTCAATCCCCTCCTTAGTAATCAACACTGAAGCTTTCTTT. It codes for CASRSIPSLVINTEAFF.

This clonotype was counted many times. As DNA, the CDR3 is TGTGCCAGCAGTTACACGTCCGGGAAGCCCCACACAGATACGCAGTATTTT. Its translation: CASSYTSGKPHTDTQYF. The rearrangement links TRBV6-2 or TRBV6-3 to TRBJ2-3; perhaps TRBD2 as D (5 bases). V was pared by 2 bases and J by 2 bases, with 17 bases between. The CDR3 totals 17 residues. Germline CDR1 reads MNHEY; CDR2 reads SVGEGT.

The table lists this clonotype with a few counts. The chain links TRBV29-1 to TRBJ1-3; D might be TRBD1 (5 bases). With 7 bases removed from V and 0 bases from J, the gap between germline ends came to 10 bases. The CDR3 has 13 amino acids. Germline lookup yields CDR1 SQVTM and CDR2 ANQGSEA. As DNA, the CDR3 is TGCAGCGCCTGGGGCCACTCTGGAAACACCATATATTTT. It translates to CSAWGHSGNTIYF.

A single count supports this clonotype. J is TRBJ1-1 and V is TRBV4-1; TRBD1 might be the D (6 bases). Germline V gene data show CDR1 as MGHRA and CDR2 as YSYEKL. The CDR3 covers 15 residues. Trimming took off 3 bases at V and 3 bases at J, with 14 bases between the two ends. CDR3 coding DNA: TGCGCCAGCAGCCATCCTGGGGGCGTAGACACTGAAGCTTTCTTT. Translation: CASSHPGGVDTEAFF.

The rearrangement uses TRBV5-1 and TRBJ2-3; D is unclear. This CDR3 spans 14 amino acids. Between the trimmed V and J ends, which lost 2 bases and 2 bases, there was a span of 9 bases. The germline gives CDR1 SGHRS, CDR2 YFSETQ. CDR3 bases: TGCGCCAGCAGCTTCCCCATCGTCACAGATACGCAGTATTTT. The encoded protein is CASSFPIVTDTQYF.

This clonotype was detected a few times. CDR3 coding DNA: TGTGCCAGCAGTTACCAGGGGGCTATTGGCTACACCTTC. Translated: CASSYQGAIGYTF. The chain employs TRBV6-6 and TRBJ1-2; 8 bases are a match to TRBD1. Germline V gene sequence: CDR1 MNHNY, CDR2 SVGAGI (reference sequence). The CDR3 has 13 amino acids. With 2 bases clipped from V and 7 bases from J, the junction kept 3 bases outside the gene matches.

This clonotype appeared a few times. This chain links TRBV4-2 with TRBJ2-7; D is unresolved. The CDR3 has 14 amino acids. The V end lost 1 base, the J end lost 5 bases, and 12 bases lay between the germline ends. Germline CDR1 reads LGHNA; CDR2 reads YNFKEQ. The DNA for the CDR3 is TGTGCCAGCAGCCAAGTCGGCACTTTAAACGAGCAGTACTTC. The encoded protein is CASSQVGTLNEQYF.

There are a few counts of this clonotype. The CDR3 loop is CASSLGSRGTFF. The CDR3 coding sequence is TGTGCCAGCAGTTTAGGATCCCGCGGAACTTTCTTT. This chain links TRBV12-3 or TRBV12-4 with TRBJ1-1, with D hard to call. With 1 base removed from V and 12 bases from J, the gap between germline ends came to 12 bases. The CDR3 extends over 12 amino acids.

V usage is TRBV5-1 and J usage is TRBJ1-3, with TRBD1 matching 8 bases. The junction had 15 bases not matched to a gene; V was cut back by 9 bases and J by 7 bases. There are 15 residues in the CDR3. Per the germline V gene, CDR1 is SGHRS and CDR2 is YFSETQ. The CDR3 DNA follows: TGCGCCACCAGACCCTCGACAGGGGCCGGGAACACCATATATTTT. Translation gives CATRPSTGAGNTIYF.

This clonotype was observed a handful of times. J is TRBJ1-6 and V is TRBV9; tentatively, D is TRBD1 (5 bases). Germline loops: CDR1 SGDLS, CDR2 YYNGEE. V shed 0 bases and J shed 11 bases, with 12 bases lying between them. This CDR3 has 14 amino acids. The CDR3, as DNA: TGTGCCAGCAGCGTAGGCGGGGACCCACCACCCCTCCACTTT. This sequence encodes CASSVGGDPPPLHF.

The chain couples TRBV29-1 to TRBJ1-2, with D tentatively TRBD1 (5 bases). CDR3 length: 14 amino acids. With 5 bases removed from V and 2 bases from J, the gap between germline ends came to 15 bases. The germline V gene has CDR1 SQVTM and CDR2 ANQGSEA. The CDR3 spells CSVPPGGTNYGYTF. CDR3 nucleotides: TGCAGCGTTCCGCCGGGGGGAACGAACTATGGCTACACCTTC.

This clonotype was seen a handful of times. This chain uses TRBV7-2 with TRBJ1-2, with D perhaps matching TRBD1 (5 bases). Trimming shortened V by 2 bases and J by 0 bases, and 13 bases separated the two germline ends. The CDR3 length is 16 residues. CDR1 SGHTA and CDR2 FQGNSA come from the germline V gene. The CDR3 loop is CASSLSGTAANYGYTF. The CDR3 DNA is TGTGCCAGCAGCTTATCCGGGACCGCAGCTAACTATGGCTACACCTTC.

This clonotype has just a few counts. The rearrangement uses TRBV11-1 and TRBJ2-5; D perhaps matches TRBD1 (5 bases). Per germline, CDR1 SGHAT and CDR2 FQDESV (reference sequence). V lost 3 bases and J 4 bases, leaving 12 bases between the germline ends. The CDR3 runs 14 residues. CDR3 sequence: CASSFSETAETQYF. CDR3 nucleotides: TGTGCCAGCAGCTTCTCCGAGACAGCAGAGACCCAGTACTTC.

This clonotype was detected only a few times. CDR3 nucleotide sequence: TGTGCCAGCATCGGGCAGGGCGATCAGCCCCAGCATTTT. This sequence encodes CASIGQGDQPQHF. The rearrangement joins TRBV2 to TRBJ1-5, with D maybe TRBD1 (5 bases). Trimming took off 7 bases at V and 5 bases at J, with 12 bases between the two ends. CDR3 length: 13 residues. CDR1 is SNHLY, CDR2 FYNNEI, per germline.

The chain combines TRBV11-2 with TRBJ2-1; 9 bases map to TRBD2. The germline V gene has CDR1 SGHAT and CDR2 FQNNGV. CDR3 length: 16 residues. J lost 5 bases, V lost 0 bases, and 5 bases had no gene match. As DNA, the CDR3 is TGTGCCAGCAGCTTAGATAGAGTAGCGGGGGACAATGAGCAGTTCTTC. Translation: CASSLDRVAGDNEQFF.

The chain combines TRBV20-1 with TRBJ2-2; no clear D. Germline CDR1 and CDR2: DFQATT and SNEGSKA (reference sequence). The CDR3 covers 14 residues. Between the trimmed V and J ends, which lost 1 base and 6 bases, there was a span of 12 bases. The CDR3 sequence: CSARAPTFSGELFF. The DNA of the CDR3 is TGCAGTGCTAGAGCCCCGACATTTTCCGGGGAGCTGTTTTTT.

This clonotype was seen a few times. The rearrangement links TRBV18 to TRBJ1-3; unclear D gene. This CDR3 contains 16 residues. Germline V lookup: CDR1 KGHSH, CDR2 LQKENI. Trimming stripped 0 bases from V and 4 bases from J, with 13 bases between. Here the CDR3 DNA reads TGTGCCAGCTCACCACCGACTCGGTCAAGGGGAAACACCATATATTTT. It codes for CASSPPTRSRGNTIYF.

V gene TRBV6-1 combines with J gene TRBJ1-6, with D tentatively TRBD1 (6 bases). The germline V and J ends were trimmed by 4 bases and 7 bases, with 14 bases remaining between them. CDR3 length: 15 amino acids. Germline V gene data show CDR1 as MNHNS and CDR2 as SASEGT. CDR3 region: CASSVDSRGNSPLHF. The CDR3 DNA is TGTGCCAGCAGTGTGGACAGTAGGGGGAATTCACCCCTCCACTTT.

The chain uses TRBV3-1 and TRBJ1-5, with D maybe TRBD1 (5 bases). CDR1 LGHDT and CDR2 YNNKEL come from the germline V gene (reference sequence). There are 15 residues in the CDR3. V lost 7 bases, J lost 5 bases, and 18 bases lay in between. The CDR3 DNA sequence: TGTGCCAGCACCTCCGGGACGGGAGGGGATCAGCCCCAGCATTTT. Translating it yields CASTSGTGGDQPQHF. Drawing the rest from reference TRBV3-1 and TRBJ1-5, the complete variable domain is DTAVSQTPKYLVTQMGNDKSIKCEQNLGHDTMYWYKQDSKKFLKIMFSYNNKELIINETVPNRFSPKSPDKAHLNLHINSLELGDSAVYFCASTSGTGGDQPQHFGDGTRLSIL.

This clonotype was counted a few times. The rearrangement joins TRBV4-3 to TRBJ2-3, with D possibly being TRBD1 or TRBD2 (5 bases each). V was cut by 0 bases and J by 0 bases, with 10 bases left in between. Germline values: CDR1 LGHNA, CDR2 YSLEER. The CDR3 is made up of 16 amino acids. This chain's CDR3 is CASSQDRGVSTDTQYF. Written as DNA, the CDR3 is TGCGCCAGCAGCCAAGATCGAGGGGTTAGCACAGATACGCAGTATTTT.